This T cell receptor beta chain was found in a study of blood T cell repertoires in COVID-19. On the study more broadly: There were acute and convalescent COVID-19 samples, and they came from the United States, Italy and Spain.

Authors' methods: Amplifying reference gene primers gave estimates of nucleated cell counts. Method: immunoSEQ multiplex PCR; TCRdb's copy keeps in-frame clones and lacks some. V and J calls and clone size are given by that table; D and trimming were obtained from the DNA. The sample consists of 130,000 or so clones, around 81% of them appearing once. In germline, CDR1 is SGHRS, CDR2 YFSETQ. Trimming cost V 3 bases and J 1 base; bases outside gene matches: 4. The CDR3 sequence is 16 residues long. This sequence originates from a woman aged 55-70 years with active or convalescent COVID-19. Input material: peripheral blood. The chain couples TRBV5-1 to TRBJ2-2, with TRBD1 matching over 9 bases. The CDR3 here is CASSSLGQGNTGELFF. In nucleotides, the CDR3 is TGCGCCAGCAGCTCCCTGGGACAGGGGAACACCGGGGAGCTGTTTTTT.